A selection of T cell receptor beta chains follows, all from one sample in a study of shared clonotypes between healthy human individuals. The method was immunoSEQ multiplex PCR; TCRdb's version includes in-frame clones alone and lacks a portion of them. Among about 1.1 million clones listed, 77% were seen once. Sequences were obtained from memory CD4+ T cells from PBMCs. The receptors come from a man aged 18 to 29 in good health. Some clones in this sample may be carry-over from other donors' samples. Each CDR3 is given with its conserved first and last residue. The D gene is left open where the match is weak. Clone size appears in some rows only: once, few, many, or a class for an expanded clone.

j_call v_call clone_size d_call cdr3_length cdr3_nt cdr3_aa
TRBJ1-1 TRBV20-1 few NA 11 TGCAGTCCGGCGGGGAACACTGAAGCTTTCTTT CSPAGNTEAFF
TRBJ1-2 TRBV6-1 NA NA 13 TGTGCCAGCCCCGTTGTGATGGGAAGTGGCTACACCTTC CASPVVMGSGYTF
TRBJ2-2 TRBV11-1 NA NA 15 TGTGCCAGCAGCTTAAGGGGGGCCGACACCGGGGAGCTGTTTTTT CASSLRGADTGELFF
TRBJ2-3 TRBV10-3 NA TRBD2 14 TGTGCCATCAGTGAGTCGACTAGCGCAGATACGCAGTATTTT CAISESTSADTQYF
TRBJ1-1 TRBV7-3 NA NA 14 TGTGCCAGCAGCTTAATAGCCGGTGACACTGAAGCTTTCTTT CASSLIAGDTEAFF
TRBJ2-7 TRBV18 NA NA 15 TGTGCCAGCTCACCACAACCGACTCCCGAGTCCGAGCAGTACTTC CASSPQPTPESEQYF
TRBJ2-7 TRBV15 NA NA 14 TGTGCCACCAGCAGAGATTGGGGGGCTCGAGAGCAGTACTTC CATSRDWGAREQYF
TRBJ1-4 TRBV5-8 NA NA 15 TGTGCCAGCACCTTCCGACAGGCTGGGAATGAAAAACTGTTTTTT CASTFRQAGNEKLFF
TRBJ1-5 TRBV28 once NA 15 TGTGCCAGCAGTTTATTAACGGGTAGCAATCAGCCCCAGCATTTT CASSLLTGSNQPQHF
TRBJ2-6 TRBV25-1 NA NA 14 TGTGCCAGCACCGAAGGCTCTGGGGCCAACGTCCTGACTTTC CASTEGSGANVLTF
TRBJ2-2 TRBV4-1 once NA 16 TGCGCCAGCAGCAAGGGGCCGGGACCTATAGCCGGGGAGCTGTTTTTT CASSKGPGPIAGELFF
TRBJ2-1 TRBV5-1 NA TRBD2 15 TGCGCCAGCAGTCAAGGACTAGCGGGAGCCGGTGAGCAGTTCTTC CASSQGLAGAGEQFF
TRBJ2-3 TRBV30 NA TRBD2 17 TGTGCCTGGAGTCCTTCCCGACTAGCGGGAGGCACAGATACGCAGTATTTT CAWSPSRLAGGTDTQYF
TRBJ1-1 TRBV5-1 NA NA 14 TGCGCCAGCTTTGAAGGACCTGAGAACACTGAAGCTTTCTTT CASFEGPENTEAFF
TRBJ2-5 TRBV5-6 NA NA 12 TGTGCCAGCAGAAGGGGAAAGGAGACCCAGTACTTC CASRRGKETQYF
TRBJ1-1 TRBV7-9 few TRBD1 13 TGTGCCAGCAGCAATCAGGGGGGGACTGAAGCTTTCTTT CASSNQGGTEAFF
TRBJ2-7 TRBV18 NA NA 12 TGTGCCAGCTCAGCATCGTCGGACGAGCAGTACTTC CASSASSDEQYF
TRBJ2-7 TRBV5-5 once NA 13 TGTGCCAGCAGAGGTACCACAGCCTACGAGCAGTACTTC CASRGTTAYEQYF
TRBJ2-1 TRBV2 NA TRBD2 16 TGTGCCAGCAGGGTCTATGGACTAGCGGGGGACAATGAGCAGTTCTTC CASRVYGLAGDNEQFF
TRBJ1-5 TRBV6-5 few TRBD1 15 TGTGCCAGCAGTGGGCAGACAGGGCATAGTCAGCCCCAGCATTTT CASSGQTGHSQPQHF
TRBJ1-2 TRBV28 NA NA 15 TGTGCCAGCAGTTCCGGGAGCAGCCTTACCTATGGCTACACCTTC CASSSGSSLTYGYTF
TRBJ2-2 TRBV5-1 NA NA 13 TGCGCCAGCAGGGGAGATGTAACCGGGGAGCTGTTTTTT CASRGDVTGELFF
TRBJ2-1 TRBV21-1 few NA 19 TGTGCCAGCAGCTCCCAAAGGACGAGGGTCGGGAGCTCCTACAATGAGCAGTTCTTC CASSSQRTRVGSSYNEQFF
TRBJ2-3 TRBV11-2 NA NA 14 TGTGCCAGCAGCTTATGGGGGGCGTCAGATACGCAGTATTTT CASSLWGASDTQYF
TRBJ1-4 TRBV9 NA NA 15 TGTGCCAGCAGCGCCCGGGACAACTCTAATGAAAAACTGTTTTTT CASSARDNSNEKLFF
TRBJ2-3 TRBV28 NA NA 12 TGTGCCAGCAGTTTAAGTGCAGATACGCAGTATTTT CASSLSADTQYF
TRBJ2-3 TRBV5-1 once NA 14 TGCGCCAGCAGCCGGGAGTACTCCACAGATACGCAGTATTTT CASSREYSTDTQYF
TRBJ1-2 TRBV6-1 NA NA 16 TGTGCCAGCAGTGGAGGCAGGCTCGATAACAACTATGGCTACACCTTC CASSGGRLDNNYGYTF
TRBJ2-1 TRBV9 NA NA 15 TGTGCCAGCAGCGTAGGACTCGACTCCTACAATGAGCAGTTCTTC CASSVGLDSYNEQFF
TRBJ1-4 TRBV20-1 NA NA 10 TGCAGTGCAGCAGACCGCCTAATGTTTTTT CSAADRLMFF
TRBJ2-7 TRBV5-4 few TRBD2 15 TGTGCCAGCAGCCGGACTAGCGGGGAGATCTACGAGCAGTACTTC CASSRTSGEIYEQYF
TRBJ2-7 TRBV7-2 once NA 14 TGTGCCAGCAGCGTTGGGCTAGCAGTTTCCGAGCAGTACTTC CASSVGLAVSEQYF
TRBJ2-1 TRBV15 few TRBD2 15 TGTGCCACCAGCAGCGGGACTAGCGGGAGTGCCTTACAGTTCTTC CATSSGTSGSALQFF
TRBJ1-5 TRBV5-1 NA NA 14 TGCGCCAGCAGCATTGGGACGGTAGGGCAGCCCCAGCATTTT CASSIGTVGQPQHF
TRBJ2-5 TRBV7-9 NA TRBD2 15 TGTGCCAGCAGCACTTTAGCGGGAGCGAGGGAGACCCAGTACTTC CASSTLAGARETQYF
TRBJ2-1 TRBV5-1 NA TRBD2 13 TGCGCCAGCAGCTTGCTAGCGGGAGGTGAGCAGTTCTTC CASSLLAGGEQFF
TRBJ2-1 TRBV7-2 once TRBD1 16 TGTGCCAGCAGCCTCTACCGGGACAGCTCCTACAATGAGCAGTTCTTC CASSLYRDSSYNEQFF